These 17 T cell receptor beta chains came from one sample sequenced in a study of T cell clones after liver transplantation. Profiling relied on immunoSEQ multiplex PCR, and the TCRdb table lists in-frame clones only, not all of them. The data hold about 15,000 clones, with more than 65% observed a single time. The sequencing used CD8+ T cells from blood, collected approximately 45 months after liver transplant. The receptors derive from a human patient who received a liver transplant. Some T cells may trace back to the graft donor.

This rearrangement joins TRBV27 to TRBJ2-7; 8 bases match TRBD1. J gave up 2 bases and V 8 bases, and 2 bases lay outside the gene matches. This CDR3 contains 12 residues. Germline-derived CDR1 and CDR2 are MNHEY and SMNVEV (reference sequence). The CDR3 sequence is CASGGQAYEQYF. The CDR3 DNA sequence: TGTGCCAGCGGGGGACAGGCCTACGAGCAGTACTTC.

The rearrangement joins TRBV11-2 to TRBJ2-7, with D uncertain. The CDR3 is 17 residues long. The germline V gene has CDR1 SGHAT and CDR2 FQNNGV. Trimming removed 6 bases at V and 2 bases at J, with 23 bases between. The CDR3 protein is CASSRDFVDPWAYEQYF. The CDR3 DNA sequence: TGTGCCAGCAGTCGAGATTTCGTTGACCCCTGGGCCTACGAGCAGTACTTC.

The chain is built from TRBV2 and TRBJ2-1; no firm D call. Germline values: CDR1 SNHLY, CDR2 FYNNEI. CDR3 length equals 16 residues. Trimming cost V 3 bases and J 0 bases, with 12 bases left between them. CDR3 loop: CASSDGTLSSYNEQFF. In DNA form, the CDR3 reads TGTGCCAGCAGTGATGGTACGCTCAGCTCCTACAATGAGCAGTTCTTC.

CDR3 region: CASSSGASYEQYF. Here the CDR3 DNA reads TGTGCCAGCAGTTCTGGGGCGTCCTACGAGCAGTACTTC. The chain links TRBV27 to TRBJ2-7; a possible D gene is TRBD1 (5 bases). The V end lost 4 bases, the J end lost 1 base, and 8 bases lay between the germline ends. CDR1 MNHEY and CDR2 SMNVEV come from the germline V gene (reference sequence). The CDR3 sequence is 13 residues long.

The chain recombines TRBV4-1 with TRBJ2-1, with a possible D match to TRBD1 (6 bases). Trimming cost V 0 bases and J 6 bases, with 15 bases left between them. The CDR3 sequence is 16 residues long. Germline-derived CDR1 and CDR2 are MGHRA and YSYEKL. The CDR3 DNA reads TGCGCCAGCAGCCAAGACTCAGCGGACAGAACCAATGAGCAGTTCTTC. It specifies CASSQDSADRTNEQFF.

In this sample, this clone turned up a few times. The chain combines TRBV7-3 with TRBJ2-7; D is possibly TRBD1 (6 bases). Germline lookup yields CDR1 SGHTA and CDR2 FQGTGA. This CDR3 comprises 17 residues. V was clipped by 5 bases and J by 3 bases, with 23 bases between them. The CDR3 region is CASSLKGQTLQVYEQYF. CDR3 in DNA: TGTGCCAGCAGCCTAAAAGGACAGACATTACAAGTCTACGAGCAGTACTTC.

The chain joins TRBV28 to TRBJ2-7, with 12 bases matching TRBD2. The CDR3 covers 14 residues. J lost 3 bases, V lost 3 bases, and 0 bases had no gene match. Germline V CDR1 and CDR2: MDHEN, SYDVKM. The CDR3 reads CASSLGLAGYEQYF. The CDR3 DNA sequence: TGTGCCAGCAGTTTGGGACTAGCGGGCTACGAGCAGTACTTC.

This clone is medium-sized within its sample. The chain carries TRBV7-9 and TRBJ2-2; possibly TRBD1 for D (6 bases). Trimming took 10 bases from V and 2 from J, leaving 11 bases between them. From germline, CDR1 is SEHNR and CDR2 FQNEAQ (reference sequence). The CDR3 length is 13 residues. CDR3 loop: CATGTPNTGELFF. CDR3 DNA sequence: TGTGCCACCGGGACACCTAACACCGGGGAGCTGTTTTTT. Complete variable domain (other parts from reference TRBV7-9 and TRBJ2-2): DTGVSQNPRHKITKRGQNVTFRCDPISEHNRLYWYRQTLGQGPEFLTYFQNEAQLEKSRLLSDRFSAERPKGSFSTLEIQRTEQGDSAMYLCATGTPNTGELFFGEGSRLTVL.

The J gene is TRBJ2-7, the V gene TRBV7-2; D is uncertain. The V end lost 5 bases, the J end lost 3 bases, and 5 bases lay between the germline ends. CDR1 and CDR2 from the germline V gene are SGHTA and FQGNSA. The CDR3 has 11 residues. As DNA, the CDR3 is TGTGCCAGCAGCCTAAGCTACGAGCAGTACTTC. It translates to CASSLSYEQYF.

The rearrangement links TRBV28 to TRBJ2-2; possible D gene TRBD2, 6 bases. The CDR3 sequence is 18 residues long. The germline gives CDR1 MDHEN, CDR2 SYDVKM. The V end was cut by 6 bases, the J end by 0 bases, with 20 bases between. This CDR3 reads CASRPRWASGANTGELFF. Written as DNA, the CDR3 is TGTGCCAGCAGACCCAGGTGGGCGTCGGGGGCGAACACCGGGGAGCTGTTTTTT.

This chain uses TRBV10-1 with TRBJ2-1; TRBD2 agrees at 10 bases. The V gene end was trimmed by 5 bases and the J gene end by 8 bases; junction bases not matched to a gene: 15. Germline V gene data show CDR1 as WNHNN and CDR2 as SYGVQD (reference sequence). The CDR3 consists of 17 residues. The CDR3 loop is CASSQAPSGRTGDEQFF. In DNA form, the CDR3 reads TGCGCCAGCAGTCAAGCGCCTAGCGGGAGAACGGGGGATGAGCAGTTCTTC.

The rearrangement links TRBV2 to TRBJ2-5, with a possible D match to TRBD2 (5 bases). Germline values: CDR1 SNHLY, CDR2 FYNNEI. The CDR3 spans 14 residues. V dropped 3 bases and J dropped 5 bases, with 13 bases sitting between them. The chain's CDR3 is CASSDYGSRETQYF. CDR3 nucleotide sequence: TGTGCCAGCAGTGATTATGGGAGTCGGGAGACCCAGTACTTC.

Points on this clone: Additional DNA sequences in this sample encode the identical CDR3. The chain recombines TRBV5-4 with TRBJ2-5; no reliable D call. The V end lost 0 bases, the J end lost 5 bases, and 11 bases lay between the germline ends. This CDR3 spans 14 amino acids. Germline V gene data show CDR1 as SGHNT and CDR2 as YYREEE (reference sequence). CDR3 sequence reads: CASSLDQEQETQYF. The CDR3 DNA reads as TGTGCCAGCAGCTTGGATCAAGAACAGGAGACCCAGTACTTC.

V gene TRBV7-9 combines with J gene TRBJ2-2; D may be TRBD1 or TRBD2 (5 bases each). The CDR3 is made up of 15 amino acids. CDR1 is SEHNR, CDR2 FQNEAQ, per germline (reference sequence). Trimming pared 7 bases from V and 6 bases from J, leaving 18 bases between. The CDR3 is CASIQLGVIAGELFF. CDR3 sequence (DNA): TGTGCCAGCATCCAGTTGGGGGTTATCGCCGGGGAGCTGTTTTTT. The entire variable domain, with the rest obtained from reference TRBV7-9 and TRBJ2-2, is as follows: DTGVSQNPRHKITKRGQNVTFRCDPISEHNRLYWYRQTLGQGPEFLTYFQNEAQLEKSRLLSDRFSAERPKGSFSTLEIQRTEQGDSAMYLCASIQLGVIAGELFFGEGSRLTVL.

This clone was observed a few times. This chain joins TRBV4-1 and TRBJ1-2; 10 nucleotides match TRBD1. The CDR3 is 19 residues long. CDR1 and CDR2 (germline): MGHRA, YSYEKL. V trimming: 0 bases; J trimming: 7 bases; junction bases outside the gene matches: 17. The CDR3 bases are TGCGCCAGCAGCCAAGAACGCGTGGGGACAGGGGTGGCGGGAGGTGGCTACACCTTC. It codes for CASSQERVGTGVAGGGYTF.

This clone occurred a few times. This chain links TRBV10-3 with TRBJ1-2; 7 bases map to TRBD1. Germline V gene lookup returns CDR1 ENHRY and CDR2 SYGVKD. The CDR3 spans 14 residues. V shed 9 bases, J shed 5 bases, and the junction held 12 bases outside the gene matches. The CDR3 nucleotides are TGTGCCATTCTCGACCGGGACAGTTCTTATGGCTACACCTTC. Residues: CAILDRDSSYGYTF.

The chain links TRBV10-1 to TRBJ2-1, with D possibly TRBD2 on 5 matching bases. The ends were cut back, 2 bases at V and 10 bases at J, with 9 bases in the middle. This CDR3 spans 12 amino acids. Germline V lookup: CDR1 WNHNN, CDR2 SYGVQD (reference sequence). CDR3 sequence: CASSESGGEQFF. CDR3 bases: TGCGCCAGCAGTGAGAGCGGAGGAGAGCAGTTCTTC.